Presented here are 23 T cell receptor beta chains from one specimen sequenced in a study of response to subunit inactivated influenza vaccine. One entry per CDR3 protein, called by TCRdb with MiXCR from the RT-PCR reads. The table records hundreds of thousands of distinct CDR3 sequences, around 15% of them present only once. The sample in question was PBMCs from blood, obtained approximately 15 days before vaccination. The receptor set was obtained from a man aged 50 to 60 who received an inactivated influenza vaccine.

A few counts support this clonotype. The chain recombines TRBV6-5 with TRBJ2-3, with D possibly being TRBD1 (5 bases). Germline CDR1 and CDR2: MNHEY and SVGAGI. The CDR3 is made up of 16 amino acids. V dropped 0 bases and J dropped 0 bases, with 10 bases sitting between them. CDR3 protein: CASSYSPGISTDTQYF. DNA for the CDR3: TGTGCCAGCAGTTACTCGCCAGGGATCAGCACAGATACGCAGTATTTT.

Only a few counts were recorded for this clonotype. This sequence joins TRBV7-2 and TRBJ2-2; 12 bases align to TRBD2. V was clipped by 5 bases and J by 8 bases; unmatched bases: 3. CDR3 length: 14 residues. CDR1 SGHTA and CDR2 FQGNSA come from the germline V gene. The CDR3 coding sequence is TGTGCCAGCAGCCCGGGACTAGCGGGTGGGGAGCTGTTTTTT. This translates into CASSPGLAGGELFF.

This clonotype was counted between two and nine times. V and J are TRBV5-1 and TRBJ2-7, with 10 bases that match TRBD1. Germline V gene data show CDR1 as SGHRS and CDR2 as YFSETQ. With 4 bases clipped from V and 4 bases from J, the junction kept 5 bases outside the gene matches. The CDR3 loop spans 14 amino acids. The CDR3 coding sequence is TGCGCCAGCAGCACGACAGGGGGCTATTACGAGCAGTACTTC. As protein: CASSTTGGYYEQYF.

This clonotype was observed many times. The chain has TRBV5-1 and TRBJ2-5; D is perhaps TRBD1 (6 bases). The CDR3 consists of 13 residues. The germline V and J ends were trimmed by 4 bases and 5 bases, with 12 bases remaining between them. CDR1 is SGHRS, CDR2 YFSETQ, per germline. CDR3 coding DNA: TGCGCCAGCAGCACACAGGGTCGCGAGACCCAGTACTTC. Amino acid sequence: CASSTQGRETQYF.

This clonotype was seen repeatedly, ten times or more. The V gene is TRBV12-3 or TRBV12-4, the J gene TRBJ2-7, with TRBD2 as a possible D gene (5 bases). CDR3 length: 13 amino acids. Trimming cost V 6 bases and J 2 bases, with 11 bases left between them. The CDR3 is CASSPPGTYEQYF. For the CDR3, the DNA is TGTGCCAGCAGCCCACCGGGAACCTACGAGCAGTACTTC.

The V and J genes are TRBV6-2 or TRBV6-3 and TRBJ2-1, with 7 bases that match TRBD1. Germline V gene lookup returns CDR1 MNHEY and CDR2 SVGEGT. The J segment lost 0 bases and the V segment lost 0 bases, leaving 5 bases of the junction unmatched. The CDR3 consists of 17 residues. The CDR3 coding sequence is TGTGCCAGCAGTTACTCGATAGGGGGCAGCTCCTACAATGAGCAGTTCTTC. It codes for CASSYSIGGSSYNEQFF.

To note about this clonotype: One junction end disagrees with the germline gene, perhaps due to a read error. The chain links TRBV3-1 to TRBJ1-1; D is unclear. Germline CDR1 LGHDT, CDR2 YNNKEL (reference sequence). This CDR3 has 12 amino acids. CDR3 sequence: CASSQDLPARVF. DNA of the CDR3: TGTGCCAGCAGCCAAGATCTCCCAGCCCGTGTCTTT.

The genes are TRBV13 and TRBJ2-3, with D possibly TRBD2 on 5 matching bases. The CDR3 is 17 residues long. V was pared by 1 base and J by 1 base, with 15 bases between. The germline CDR1 and CDR2 sequences are PRHDT and FYEKMQ (reference sequence). The CDR3 DNA sequence: TGTGCCAGCAGCTTAGTTTCGGAGAGGGCTGGCACAGATACGCAGTATTTT. It specifies CASSLVSERAGTDTQYF.

The chain joins TRBV3-1 to TRBJ2-1; unclear D gene. CDR3 length: 12 amino acids. The ends were cut back, 4 bases at V and 9 bases at J, with 10 bases in the middle. Germline assignment: CDR1 LGHDT and CDR2 YNNKEL (reference sequence). The CDR3, as DNA: TGTGCCAGCAGCCTCCGGACCCTTGAGCAGTTCTTC. Its protein product is CASSLRTLEQFF.

Only a few counts were recorded for this clonotype. V usage is TRBV7-6 and J usage is TRBJ2-7, with D possibly matching TRBD2 (5 bases). The CDR3 spans 15 residues. The germline gives CDR1 SGHVS, CDR2 FNYEAQ. V was pared by 1 base and J by 6 bases, with 16 bases between. CDR3 coding DNA: TGTGCCAGCAGCTTAGGGAGGAAAACTGATTCCGAGCAGTACTTC. The encoded protein is CASSLGRKTDSEQYF. Combining the CDR3 with reference TRBV7-6 and TRBJ2-7 gives the whole variable domain GAGVSQSPRYKVTKRGQDVALRCDPISGHVSLYWYRQALGQGPEFLTYFNYEAQQDKSGLPNDRFSAERPEGSISTLTIQRTEQRDSAMYRCASSLGRKTDSEQYFGPGTRLTVT.

This clonotype was picked up a small number of times. The chain recombines TRBV20-1 with TRBJ2-3, with D perhaps TRBD1 or TRBD2 (5 bases each). CDR1 and CDR2 from the germline V gene are DFQATT and SNEGSKA (reference sequence). V lost 5 bases, J lost 3 bases, and 15 bases lay in between. The CDR3 has 14 residues. The CDR3 here is CSARDPFNTDTQYF. In DNA form, the CDR3 reads TGCAGTGCTCGGGACCCGTTCAATACAGATACGCAGTATTTT.

CDR3 DNA sequence: TGTGCCAGCAGTTTTCTACCACGTTACGAGCAGTACTTC. This sequence encodes CASSFLPRYEQYF. The chain employs TRBV6-2 or TRBV6-3 and TRBJ2-7; D is unresolved. The V gene lost 4 bases and the J gene lost 4 bases, with 11 bases spanning the gap. Germline CDR1 MNHEY, CDR2 SVGEGT. The CDR3 loop spans 13 amino acids.

The chain links TRBV5-1 to TRBJ2-6; D is uncertain. This CDR3 comprises 19 residues. Looked up from germline, CDR1 is SGHRS and CDR2 is YFSETQ. V was cut by 0 bases and J by 0 bases, with 16 bases left in between. Here the CDR3 DNA reads TGCGCCAGCAGCTTGGGGGGATCGACACCGTTCTCTGGGGCCAACGTCCTGACTTTC. Protein product: CASSLGGSTPFSGANVLTF. Together with reference TRBV5-1 and TRBJ2-6, the CDR3 gives the full variable domain: KAGVTQTPRYLIKTRGQQVTLSCSPISGHRSVSWYQQTPGQGLQFLFEYFSETQRNKGNFPGRFSGRQFSNSRSEMNVSTLELGDSALYLCASSLGGSTPFSGANVLTFGAGSRLTVL.

The V gene is TRBV7-8, the J gene TRBJ2-5, with 11 positions matching TRBD2. Trimming cost V 3 bases and J 4 bases; bases outside gene matches: 4. Germline V lookup: CDR1 SGHVS, CDR2 FQNEAQ. The CDR3 contains 15 residues. The CDR3 region has the DNA TGTGCCAGCAGCTTTAGCGGGGGGGTCGGAGAGACCCAGTACTTC. Translated: CASSFSGGVGETQYF.

V usage is TRBV20-1 and J usage is TRBJ1-2, with 8 bases aligning to TRBD1. Trimming at V came to 6 bases and at J to 0 bases, leaving 3 bases not matched to a gene. This CDR3 comprises 13 residues. Germline V gene sequence: CDR1 DFQATT, CDR2 SNEGSKA (reference sequence). The CDR3 here is CSAWTGTNYGYTF. CDR3 bases: TGCAGTGCCTGGACAGGGACTAACTATGGCTACACCTTC.

This clonotype has only one observation. The rearrangement uses TRBV5-1 and TRBJ2-5, with 10 nucleotides matching TRBD2. This CDR3 contains 14 residues. With 5 bases clipped from V and 5 bases from J, the junction kept 6 bases outside the gene matches. Germline V gene data show CDR1 as SGHRS and CDR2 as YFSETQ. Written as DNA, the CDR3 is TGCGCCAGCAGTCGGTCTAGCGGGAGTGAGACCCAGTACTTC. Translated, it gives CASSRSSGSETQYF.

This clonotype was seen more than once but under ten times. This sequence joins TRBV27 and TRBJ2-5; 9 nucleotides line up with TRBD2. Germline loops: CDR1 MNHEY, CDR2 SMNVEV (reference sequence). This CDR3 region has 14 residues. Germline trimming cut 2 bases from V and 4 bases from J; bases unmatched to any gene: 2. The CDR3 here is CASSLGTSPETQYF. CDR3 DNA: TGTGCCAGCAGTTTAGGGACTAGCCCAGAGACCCAGTACTTC.

V gene TRBV4-2 combines with J gene TRBJ2-3; the D gene is possibly TRBD2 (6 bases). The germline V gene has CDR1 LGHNA and CDR2 YNFKEQ. V was cut by 4 bases and J by 5 bases, with 16 bases left in between. The CDR3 length is 15 residues. The CDR3 region has the DNA TGTGCCAGCAGCCGGAAAGGGGCGGAGGGAGATACGCAGTATTTT. This sequence encodes CASSRKGAEGDTQYF.

The genes are TRBV25-1 and TRBJ1-2, with a weak D call TRBD1 (5 bases). V shed 4 bases and J shed 4 bases, with 10 bases lying between them. Germline CDR1 reads MGHDK; CDR2 reads SYGVNS. This CDR3 is built from 13 residues. The CDR3 spells CASSGGGSYGYTF. The CDR3 nucleotides are TGTGCCAGCAGTGGGGGGGGAAGCTATGGCTACACCTTC.

This clonotype was seen only a few times. The chain employs TRBV9 and TRBJ2-7; maybe TRBD1 (6 bases). The germline V gene has CDR1 SGDLS and CDR2 YYNGEE. Trimming took off 0 bases at V and 6 bases at J, with 16 bases between the two ends. CDR3 length: 15 residues. DNA of the CDR3: TGTGCCAGCAGCGTAGAGATGGGCAGGGGTGGCGAGCAGTACTTC. Translating gives CASSVEMGRGGEQYF.

This clonotype has more than one count but fewer than ten. This rearrangement joins TRBV20-1 to TRBJ1-6; D not certain. Germline CDR1 reads DFQATT; CDR2 reads SNEGSKA (reference sequence). CDR3 length: 13 residues. V lost 4 bases to trimming and J lost 6 bases, with 10 bases between them. CDR3 amino acids: CSATGSSNSPLHF. DNA for the CDR3: TGCAGTGCTACAGGTTCTTCTAATTCACCCCTCCACTTT.

This clonotype was found a few times. The V gene is TRBV6-1, the J gene TRBJ2-4; D is ambiguous. Germline lookup yields CDR1 MNHNS and CDR2 SASEGT. Trimming took off 7 bases at V and 0 bases at J, with 13 bases between the two ends. The CDR3 contains 15 residues. The CDR3 sequence: CASTPVLLAKNIQYF. The CDR3 bases are TGTGCCAGCACTCCGGTCCTCCTAGCCAAAAACATTCAGTACTTC.

The gene calls are TRBV6-2 or TRBV6-3 and TRBJ2-7, with 10 nucleotides matching TRBD1. Germline CDR1 reads MNHEY; CDR2 reads SVGEGT. The V gene end was trimmed by 6 bases and the J gene end by 5 bases; junction bases not matched to a gene: 7. The CDR3 covers 14 residues. In nucleotides, the CDR3 is TGTGCCAGCAGCAGGGGACAGGGGATGAACGAGCAGTACTTC. It encodes CASSRGQGMNEQYF.